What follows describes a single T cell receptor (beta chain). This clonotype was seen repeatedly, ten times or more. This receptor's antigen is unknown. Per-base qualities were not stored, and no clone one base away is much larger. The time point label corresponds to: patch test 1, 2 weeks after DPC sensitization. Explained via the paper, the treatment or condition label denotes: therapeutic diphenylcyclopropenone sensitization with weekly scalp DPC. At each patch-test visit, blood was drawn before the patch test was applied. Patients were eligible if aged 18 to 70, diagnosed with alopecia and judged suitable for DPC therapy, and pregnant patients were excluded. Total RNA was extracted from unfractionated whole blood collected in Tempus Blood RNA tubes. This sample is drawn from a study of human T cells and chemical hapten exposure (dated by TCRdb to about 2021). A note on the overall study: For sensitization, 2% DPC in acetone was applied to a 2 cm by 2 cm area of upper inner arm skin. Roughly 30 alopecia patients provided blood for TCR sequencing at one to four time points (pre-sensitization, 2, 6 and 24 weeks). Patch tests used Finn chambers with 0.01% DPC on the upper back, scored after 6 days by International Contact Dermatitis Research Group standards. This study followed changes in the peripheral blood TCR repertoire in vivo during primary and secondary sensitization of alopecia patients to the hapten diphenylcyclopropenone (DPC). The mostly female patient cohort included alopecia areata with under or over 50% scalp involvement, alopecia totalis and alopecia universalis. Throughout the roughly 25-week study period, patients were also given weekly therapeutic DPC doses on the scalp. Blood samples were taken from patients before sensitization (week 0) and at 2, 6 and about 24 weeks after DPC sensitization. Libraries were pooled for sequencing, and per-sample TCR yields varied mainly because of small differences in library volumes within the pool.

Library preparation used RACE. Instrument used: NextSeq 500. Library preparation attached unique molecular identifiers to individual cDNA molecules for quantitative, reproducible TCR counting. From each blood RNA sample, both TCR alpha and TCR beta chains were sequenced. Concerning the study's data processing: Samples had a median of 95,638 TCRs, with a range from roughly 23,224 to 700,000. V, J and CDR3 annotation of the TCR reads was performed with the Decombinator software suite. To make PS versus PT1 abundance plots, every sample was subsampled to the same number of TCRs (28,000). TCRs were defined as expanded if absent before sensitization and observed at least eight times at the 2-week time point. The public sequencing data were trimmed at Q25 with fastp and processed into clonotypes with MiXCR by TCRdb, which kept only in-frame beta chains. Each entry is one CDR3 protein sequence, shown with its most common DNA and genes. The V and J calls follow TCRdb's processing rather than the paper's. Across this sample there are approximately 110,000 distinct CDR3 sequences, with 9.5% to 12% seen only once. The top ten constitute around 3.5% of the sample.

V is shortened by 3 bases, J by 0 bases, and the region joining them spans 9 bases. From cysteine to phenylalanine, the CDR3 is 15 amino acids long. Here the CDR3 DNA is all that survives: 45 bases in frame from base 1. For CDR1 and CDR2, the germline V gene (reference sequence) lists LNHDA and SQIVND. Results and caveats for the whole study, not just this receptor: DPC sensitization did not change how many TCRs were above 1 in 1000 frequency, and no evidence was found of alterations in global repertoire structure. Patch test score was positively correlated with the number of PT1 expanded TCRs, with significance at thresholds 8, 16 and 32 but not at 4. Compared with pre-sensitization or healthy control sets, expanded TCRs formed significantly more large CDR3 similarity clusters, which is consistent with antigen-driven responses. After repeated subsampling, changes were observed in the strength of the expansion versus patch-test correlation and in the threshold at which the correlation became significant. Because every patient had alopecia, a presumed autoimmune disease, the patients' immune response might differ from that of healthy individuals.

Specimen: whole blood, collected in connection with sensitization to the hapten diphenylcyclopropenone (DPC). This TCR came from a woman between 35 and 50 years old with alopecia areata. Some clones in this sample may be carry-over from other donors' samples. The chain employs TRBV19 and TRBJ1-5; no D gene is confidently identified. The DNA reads TGTGCCAGTAGTATGTCGAAGGTTAGCAATCAGCCCCAGCATTTT. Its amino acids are CASSMSKVSNQPQHF.